This T cell receptor beta chain was sequenced in a study of metastatic and nonmetastatic thyroid tumors. Overall study context: Repertoire comparison spanned blood and tumor or nodule tissue of malignant and benign thyroid patients.

Points from the study as a whole: In both blood and tumor samples, TCR beta diversity was reported significantly higher for malignant than benign nodules.

As processed by the authors: Using the CDR3 differences seen across clinicopathological groups, the authors built a distant-metastasis classifier for papillary thyroid cancer, which was meant to discriminate distant-metastatic patients. TCRdb reprocessed the PCR reads via MiXCR. The V and J calls were not made by the authors but by TCRdb's processing. This table has approximately 70,000 clones, 4% to 4.5% appearing once. The CDR3 spans 15 residues. Trimming took 2 bases from V and 4 from J, leaving 13 bases between them. Per the germline V gene, CDR1 is ENHRY and CDR2 is SYGVKD. Thyroid surgery took place with no prior treatment in any patient. This clone was found many times. The antigen is undetermined.

V gene TRBV10-3 combines with J gene TRBJ2-3, with D maybe TRBD1 (6 bases). Specimen: blood. The receptor was isolated from a female donor with papillary thyroid cancer or a benign thyroid nodule (not recorded which). Some clones in this sample may be carry-over from other donors' samples. The CDR3 region is CAISEVRGVSDTQYF. In DNA, the CDR3 is TGTGCCATCAGTGAGGTCAGGGGCGTATCAGATACGCAGTATTTT.